This TCR beta chain was sequenced for a study of cytomegalovirus exposure and HLA in healthy donors (TCRdb year 2017). Study-level background: According to an earlier analysis of several hundred of the donors, about 179 million T cells yielded approximately 120 million unique TCR beta sequences and more than 250 Gb of sequence data. An early release covering roughly 580 HLA-typed donors comprised around 300 gigabases of sequencing data and approximately 85 million unique TCR sequences. Of the approximately 400 genotyped donors, roughly 76% were placed in the genetic ancestry cluster associated with self-reported Caucasian donors. The study aimed to test whether signatures of past pathogen exposure could be identified by cataloging public T cell receptors. The study used immunosequencing to profile the T cell repertoires of 670 or so subjects and linked those repertoires to cytomegalovirus serostatus. Besides the first cohort of 500 to 700 subjects, a separate validation cohort made up of 120 different subjects was used. The study combined high-throughput TCR immunosequencing, statistical association of individual TCRs with disease status, and machine learning to predict cytomegalovirus infection status. To study patterns of TCR occurrence, a later analysis re-analyzed previously published TCR beta repertoires from around 670 donors and added high-resolution HLA genotyping. The later analysis used no new phenotypic data to find candidate immune exposures, relying instead on TCR beta sequences and their occurrence across donors. To decide whether each TCR beta V gene segment behaved as functional or pseudogenic, an earlier analysis of several hundred of the donors relied on high-throughput TCR beta sequencing. Donor age, sex, ethnicity and CMV serostatus were compiled alongside the repertoire data. Genome-wide SNP genotypes for about 65% of the roughly 670 donors were used in a later genetic analysis, which treated that subset as a discovery cohort. Every discovery cohort repertoire had been produced on one sequencing platform. HLA typing included class I and class II loci at four-digit resolution. Typing coverage differed by locus: A, B, C, DRB1 and DQB1 were typed in roughly 620-630 donors, DQA1 in around 500, DPA1 in approximately 600, and DPB1 in around 440. Five DR-DQ haplotypes were treated as single units for association and clustering because of strong linkage in the cohort. Across around 400 genotyped donors of the cohort, an average of about 240,000 unique TCR beta nucleotide sequences per donor were sequenced, and 15% to 20% of those sequences were non-productive. Overall study outcomes, separate from this receptor: In the study, 150 to 200 TCR beta chains were listed as associated with cytomegalovirus. According to the authors, the approach could potentially be generalized to other disease states and immunological phenotypes. A later analysis found that most CMV-associated TCR beta chains appeared HLA-restricted, with HLA associations seemingly driven largely by CMV exposure. At a false discovery rate of 0.05, a later analysis linked about 17,000 TCR beta sequences to specific HLA alleles. Most TCR sequences were seen in very few donors, while some public TCRs were found in many individuals. Some IMGT-functional V segments, including TRBV6-2 and TRBV6-3, could not be told apart with the 87-base-pair reads, so those segments were excluded. In vitro tests confirmed that three of the cytomegalovirus-associated TCR beta chains recognize cytomegalovirus antigens. In an earlier analysis of some 500 of the donors, most TCR beta V segments appeared in productive rearrangements about 90% or about 30% of the time, broadly matching IMGT annotations. A later genetic analysis associated a missense DCLRE1C variant with V-gene and J-gene trimming of TCR beta chains, and an independent cohort replicated the association. According to a later analysis, TCR association rates differed among HLA loci, with DRB1 alleles showing the most associated TCRs and HLA-C alleles showing the fewest. This cohort had only TCR beta chains sequenced, and the lack of alpha or paired-chain data limited which features could be detected. A further reported finding was that TCR beta sequences accurately predicted the HLA-A and HLA-B alleles for most subjects in the first cohort. Correlated functional status among segregating V segments might reflect linkage disequilibrium, but an unknown experimental factor could not be ruled out. Because counts were too low, about 18 rarely observed V segments, including chromosome 9 orphons, were left out of the earlier analysis of approximately 580 of the donors. According to a later analysis, parvovirus B19, influenza, CMV and Epstein-Barr virus appeared linked to several top co-occurrence clusters. Presence/absence analyses assumed roughly uniform sequencing depth across donors, an assumption that may not hold. Cytomegalovirus status was reported to be diagnosed by the classifier with high specificity and sensitivity in both the original and validation cohorts. The sequencing pipeline was judged likely to have produced a cluster of highly shared sequence variants as a technical artifact. In a later analysis, HLA-associated TCR beta chains were found to be more clonally expanded and to have lower generation probabilities than equally common non-associated chains. CMV serostatus was the only immune exposure information available for the cohort. Assigning TCR associations to individual alleles was difficult when HLA alleles, especially DR and DQ, strongly co-occurred. Because HLA typing was unavailable for some donors at each locus, only the typed subset was used in association tests. According to a later genetic analysis, donors in an Asian-associated ancestry cluster had fewer N-insertions in productive TCRs than the roughly 700-donor mean.

CDR1 MGHDK and CDR2 SYGVNS were looked up in the germline V gene. The CDR3 spans 12 residues, from the cysteine through the phenylalanine. The DNA shown is the 36-base CDR3, in frame from base 1. V sheds 6 bases and J sheds 9 bases, leaving 12 bases between their ends. The cohort was made up of about 610 healthy bone marrow donors. At the time of sampling, every cohort member was nominally healthy, though immune exposures that went unrecorded were likely present. The donor tested CMV seronegative, placing the donor among the 352 seronegative members of the cohort. A peripheral blood sample was collected from each donor, and TCR beta sequencing was performed on peripheral blood mononuclear cells. The Qiagen DNeasy Blood Extraction Kit was used to extract genomic DNA from the blood cell samples. The count of this clone is one. Its binding antigen is unknown. Per-nucleotide qualities are absent, and no much larger clonotype sits a single base away.

Receptors were amplified or captured by the immunoSEQ multiplex PCR assay. For the multiplex PCR, a mixture combining 60 forward primers for TCR Vbeta segments and 13 reverse primers for TCR Jbeta segments was used. Amplification of the CDR3 region of rearranged TCR beta genes was performed with a multiplex PCR assay on genomic DNA. The Illumina HiSeq System was used to sequence the amplified TCR beta libraries as 87-base-pair reads. Turning to the authors' computational methods: In a later analysis, tens of millions of unique TCR beta chains were counted across the 690 or so repertoires, and around 10 million of these chains were shared by at least two donors. Raw reads were error-corrected and collapsed into unique sequences with a nearest-neighbor algorithm that merged closely related sequences to remove PCR and sequencing errors. CDR3 sequences were aligned to IMGT reference sequences to assign V, D and J gene segments. For a sequence to be retained, at least a six-nucleotide match to both a V gene segment and a J gene segment was required. Rearrangements were called productive when the CDR3 lacked stop codons and stayed in frame with V and J; all others were non-productive. Following IMGT convention, CDR3 was defined as the stretch from the second conserved V-encoded cysteine up to the conserved J-encoded phenylalanine. The earlier analysis of some 550 of the donors excluded any sequence lacking an unambiguous match to a single V gene segment. An earlier analysis of some 610 of the donors called V segments functional above 56.7% productive rearrangements and segregating when the between-donor standard deviation exceeded 5%. A statistical classification framework was built to diagnose cytomegalovirus status from the catalog of TCR beta chain sequences. In a later analysis, V and J genes were assigned by comparing TCR nucleotide sequences against IMGT/GENE-DB human TR gene sequences. The TCRdist pipeline was used in a later analysis to assign CDR3 sequences and most-parsimonious VDJ recombination scenarios. In a later analysis, each TCR beta chain was defined by its CDR3 amino acid sequence together with its V-gene family, and reads without a unique V-gene family were excluded. In a later analysis, 450 to 600 highly shared, low-generation-probability nucleotide sequences were removed to address suspected cross-contamination and a sequencing artifact. In a later analysis, a clonal expansion index was calculated for each public chain from normalized within-repertoire ranks of inferred template counts. In a later analysis, generation probabilities were computed using a VDJ recombination model fitted to out-of-frame rearrangements, and the results were checked against IGoR. A later analysis scored TCR-TCR, TCR-HLA and TCR-CMV co-occurrence with hypergeometric tests, applying a repertoire-size bias correction to TCR pairs. False discovery rates were estimated in a later analysis by permuting HLA or CMV assignments 20 times. In a later analysis, co-occurring TCRs were grouped with DBSCAN, and TCRdist sequence similarity was added when clustering was performed within HLA-allele-positive subsets. Repertoires with fewer than 30,000 or more than 120,000 public chains, plus five repertoires with anomalous nucleotide sharing, were excluded from co-occurrence clustering. TCRdb mirrors the immuneACCESS table, restricted to in-frame sequences. Some clones are absent from its copies; in checked studies, under half trace to an unresolved V gene, and the reason for the others is unknown. V and J calls and clone size are copied from that table; D and trimming were computed from the DNA. This sample lists 280,000 or so clones; about 90% were detected once. More than 2% of the sample goes to the ten largest clones.

This receptor was taken from a woman aged 18-35 years in good health and CMV-seronegative. Material: PBMCs. This chain joins TRBV25-1 to TRBJ2-1; D gene: possibly TRBD2, on 5 matching bases. This receptor has the CDR3 CASRLGETEQFF. The DNA reads as follows: TGTGCCAGCAGGCTTGGGGAGACTGAGCAGTTCTTC.